A selection of T cell receptor beta chains follows, all from one sample in a study of cytomegalovirus exposure and HLA in healthy donors. TCRdb's copy holds only in-frame clones and misses some; the assay was immunoSEQ multiplex PCR. The repertoire holds nearly 100,000 clones, with around 10% as singletons. The sequenced sample was PBMCs. These receptors were taken from a man aged 50 to 59 in good health and CMV-seropositive. Each CDR3 is given with its conserved first and last residue. A D gene is named only where the DNA matches it firmly. A row's size may be missing; if present it is once, few, many or a size class.

TRBJ1-4,TRBV30,NA,NA,TGTGCCTGGAGTGTCCCGGGCTCAGCCGGGAAAATGTTTTTT,CAWSVPGSAGKMFF
TRBJ1-1,TRBV7-9,TRBD1,few,TGTGCCAACAGCCCTTTACAGGGGAGAGGCACTGAAGCTTTCTTT,CANSPLQGRGTEAFF
TRBJ1-4,TRBV4-3,NA,few,TGCGCCAGCAGCCAAGATCCGGGGGTAACTAATGAAAAACTGTTTTTT,CASSQDPGVTNEKLFF
TRBJ1-5,TRBV7-3,NA,NA,TGTGCCAGCAGCCCTCGAAAAGGGGCTCAGCCCCAGCATTTT,CASSPRKGAQPQHF
TRBJ2-1,TRBV7-9,TRBD2,NA,TGTGCCAGCAGCTTAGGGGACTATTACAATGAGCAGTTCTTC,CASSLGDYYNEQFF
TRBJ2-7,TRBV29-1,TRBD2,few,TGCAGCGTTTCGGGGGGGGTTCAAGTGGGAGTGTCCCCCTACGAGCAGTACTTC,CSVSGGVQVGVSPYEQYF
TRBJ1-1,TRBV9,NA,few,TGTGCCAGCAGCGTAGCTAGTCAGGGGTCGAACACTGAAGCTTTCTTT,CASSVASQGSNTEAFF
TRBJ2-5,TRBV20-1,NA,few,TGCAGTGTGGCTAGAGGGGAGACCCAGTACTTC,CSVARGETQYF
TRBJ2-1,TRBV11-3,TRBD2,few,TGTGCCAGCAGCCCCACGGGAGGGAGGTACAATGAGCAGTTCTTC,CASSPTGGRYNEQFF
TRBJ1-2,TRBV7-3,NA,few,TGTGCCAGCAGCCCCTCACCAGAAAACTATGGCTACACCTTC,CASSPSPENYGYTF
TRBJ2-1,TRBV27,NA,NA,TGTGCCAGCCACGAGGGAATTGGGGGAGGCCCGGAGCAGTTCTTC,CASHEGIGGGPEQFF
TRBJ2-5,TRBV6-1,TRBD1,NA,TGTGCCAGCAGTGAAGGACTGACAGGGCAGGAAGAGACCCAGTACTTC,CASSEGLTGQEETQYF
TRBJ2-2,TRBV9,TRBD1,NA,TGTGCCAGCAGCCCCAGGACAGGGGGCAGCAACACCGGGGAGCTGTTTTTT,CASSPRTGGSNTGELFF
TRBJ2-3,TRBV19,NA,NA,TGTGCCAGTAGGGGACTGTCCTCCTCTAGCACAGATACGCAGTATTTT,CASRGLSSSSTDTQYF
TRBJ2-7,TRBV29-1,TRBD2,NA,TGCAGCGCCTCGACTAGCGGGATTGGCGAGCAGTACTTC,CSASTSGIGEQYF
TRBJ2-1,TRBV29-1,NA,NA,TGCAGCGTTGATGGAAGGACTACCGCCTACAATGAGCAGTTCTTC,CSVDGRTTAYNEQFF
TRBJ1-4,TRBV5-1,NA,few,TGCGCCAGCAAAGAGGCGTCCTTTAATGAAAAACTGTTTTTT,CASKEASFNEKLFF
TRBJ1-1,TRBV18,NA,NA,TGTGCCAGCTCACCAGTGCGGGGGGCTCCTAGCGGAGCTTTCTTT,CASSPVRGAPSGAFF
TRBJ2-3,TRBV28,TRBD1,few,TGTGCCAGCAGTTTACGGTCCCTCCGGGACAGGGGGGACACAGATACGCAGTATTTT,CASSLRSLRDRGDTDTQYF
TRBJ2-7,TRBV7-9,TRBD1,few,TGTGCCAGCGGGTCCGACAGGGCAGTCGAGCAGTACTTC,CASGSDRAVEQYF
TRBJ2-2,TRBV30,TRBD2,few,TGTGCCTGGAGTGTACGGCTAGCGGGAGACACCGGGGAGCTGTTTTTT,CAWSVRLAGDTGELFF
TRBJ1-2,TRBV5-1,NA,NA,TGCGCCAGCAGCCCCTTCCAGGGGTCGGGCTATGGCTACACCTTC,CASSPFQGSGYGYTF
TRBJ2-5,TRBV27,TRBD2,NA,TGTGCCAGCAGTTTATCTCGCGGGAGGGGGGAGACCCAGTACTTC,CASSLSRGRGETQYF
TRBJ1-1,TRBV28,NA,NA,TGTGCCAGCAGCACCACGTGGGGCGTGAACACTGAAGCTTTCTTT,CASSTTWGVNTEAFF
TRBJ2-2,TRBV4-1,NA,few,TGCGCCAGCAGCCAAATGGGGCTTGGCACCGGGGAGCTGTTTTTT,CASSQMGLGTGELFF
TRBJ2-3,TRBV29-1,TRBD2,few,TGCAGCGTTACCGGGACTAGCGGACCCACAGATACGCAGTATTTT,CSVTGTSGPTDTQYF
TRBJ2-3,TRBV7-9,NA,few,TGTGCCAGCAGCTTAGCGGGAAGGCAGGGGACAGATACGCAGTATTTT,CASSLAGRQGTDTQYF
TRBJ1-1,TRBV5-1,NA,few,TGCGCCAGCAGCTTGGATGGCAGTAACACTGAAGCTTTCTTT,CASSLDGSNTEAFF
TRBJ2-3,TRBV14,TRBD2,NA,TGTGCCAGCAGCCAAGAGTACTTTACTAGCGGGAGAACCCTACGCACAGATACGCAGTATTTT,CASSQEYFTSGRTLRTDTQYF
TRBJ2-7,TRBV7-9,TRBD2,NA,TGTGCCAGCAGCTCAGCGGGAGAGGAGTACGAGCAGTACTTC,CASSSAGEEYEQYF
TRBJ2-7,TRBV7-2,TRBD2,few,TGTGCCAGCAGACCCCCTAGCGGGAGGTACGAGCAGTACTTC,CASRPPSGRYEQYF
TRBJ1-6,TRBV27,NA,few,TGTGCCAGCAGCGAAGACAGATATAATTCACCCCTCCACTTT,CASSEDRYNSPLHF
TRBJ1-6,TRBV6-5,NA,NA,TGTGCCAGCAGTGTACAGGATAGGGGGTCACCCCTCCACTTT,CASSVQDRGSPLHF